One and the same sample provided the 30 T cell receptor beta chains below, sequenced in a study of T cells in Graves' hyperthyroidism and ophthalmopathy. Authors of the study amplified TCR beta CDR3 regions from RNA transcripts. The HTBI primer set was used in a first-round RT-PCR of the TCR CDR3. TCRdb recomputed calls from the multiplex PCR reads with MiXCR, one row per CDR3 protein. The sample has about 380,000 distinct CDR3 sequences; roughly 18% are singletons. The source material was blood. The receptors come from a man between 18 and 29 years old with Graves' ophthalmopathy.

There are many counts of this clonotype. The chain joins TRBV5-8 to TRBJ2-5; weak D call: TRBD1 (5 bases). The CDR3 contains 14 residues. Germline V gene sequence: CDR1 SGHTS, CDR2 YDEGEE. Trimming shortened V by 4 bases and J by 2 bases, and 12 bases separated the two germline ends. CDR3: CASSLRTRQETQYF. The CDR3 nucleotides are TGTGCCAGCAGCCTAAGGACAAGACAAGAGACCCAGTACTTC.

V is TRBV20-1 and J is TRBJ2-3; D is possibly TRBD2 (7 bases). The CDR3 spans 15 residues. Germline CDR1 and CDR2: DFQATT and SNEGSKA (reference sequence). V lost 6 bases and J lost 1, with 17 bases in between. The CDR3 is CSAGPGGTGTDTQYF. The CDR3 DNA reads TGCAGTGCCGGGCCGGGGGGCACCGGCACAGATACGCAGTATTTT.

This clonotype was recorded a few times. This chain uses TRBV20-1 with TRBJ1-2; perhaps TRBD1 as D (5 bases). Germline lookup yields CDR1 DFQATT and CDR2 SNEGSKA (reference sequence). V was shortened by 1 base and J by 2 bases, with 11 bases between the two germline ends. This CDR3 is built from 14 residues. CDR3 sequence: CSARVGGLNYGYTF. In DNA form, the CDR3 reads TGCAGTGCTAGAGTTGGGGGATTAAACTATGGCTACACCTTC.

The rearrangement joins TRBV7-3 to TRBJ1-6, with 8 positions matching TRBD1. Germline CDR1 and CDR2: SGHTA and FQGTGA. The CDR3 is 14 residues long. V was pared by 5 bases and J by 8 bases, with 5 bases of the junction left unmatched. The CDR3 DNA follows: TGTGCCAGCAGCCCGACAGGGGTAGATTCACCCCTCCACTTT. Its translation: CASSPTGVDSPLHF. The whole variable domain, remainder taken from reference TRBV7-3 and TRBJ1-6, is GAGVSQTPSNKVTEKGKYVELRCDPISGHTALYWYRQSLGQGPEFLIYFQGTGAADDSGLPNDRFFAVRPEGSVSTLKIQRTERGDSAVYLCASSPTGVDSPLHFGNGTRLTVT.

V usage is TRBV5-6 and J usage is TRBJ2-2; 8 positions agree with TRBD1. Germline V gives CDR1 SGHDT, CDR2 YYEEEE. The J segment lost 4 bases and the V segment lost 5 bases, leaving 10 bases of the junction unmatched. The CDR3 extends over 16 amino acids. DNA of the CDR3: TGTGCCAGCAGTGCTACCGGGACAGGATTCACCGGGGAGCTGTTTTTT. Amino acids: CASSATGTGFTGELFF.

The chain joins TRBV11-3 to TRBJ2-1; TRBD2 matches 9 bases. The CDR3 covers 17 residues. Trimming cost V 3 bases and J 8 bases; bases outside gene matches: 14. In germline, CDR1 is SGHNT, CDR2 YENEEA. CDR3 sequence reads: CASSLSSGGSLGDEQFF. CDR3 nucleotides: TGTGCCAGCAGCTTGTCAAGCGGGGGGTCTCTTGGCGATGAGCAGTTCTTC. Complete variable domain (other parts from reference TRBV11-3 and TRBJ2-1): EAGVVQSPRYKIIEKKQPVAFWCNPISGHNTLYWYLQNLGQGPELLIRYENEEAVDDSQLPKDRFSAERLKGVDSTLKIQPAELGDSAVYLCASSLSSGGSLGDEQFFGPGTRLTVL.

The chain is built from TRBV5-1 and TRBJ1-3; unclear D gene. The V gene lost 0 bases and the J gene lost 0 bases, with 10 bases spanning the gap. CDR1 and CDR2 from the germline V gene are SGHRS and YFSETQ. This CDR3 is built from 16 residues. CDR3: CASSLVPPDSGNTIYF. CDR3 DNA: TGCGCCAGCAGCTTGGTGCCCCCAGACTCTGGAAACACCATATATTTT.

Note on this clonotype: This clone may be a read error of a much larger clone one base away. This chain joins TRBV20-1 and TRBJ1-5; the D gene is possibly TRBD1 (5 bases). CDR1 and CDR2 from the germline V gene are DFQATT and SNEGSKA (reference sequence). V was cut by 0 bases and J by 6 bases, with 12 bases left in between. This CDR3 has 14 residues. The CDR3 region is CSARDARGPQPQHF. CDR3 DNA sequence: TGCAGTGCTAGAGATGCCCGGGGCCCTCAGCCCCAGCATTTT.

This clonotype was counted between two and nine times. The chain joins TRBV10-3 to TRBJ1-1; maybe TRBD1 (5 bases). The CDR3 spans 15 residues. V shed 0 bases and J shed 5 bases, with 13 bases lying between them. Germline V CDR1 and CDR2: ENHRY, SYGVKD. CDR3 in amino acids: CAISESGDRGTEAFF. CDR3 bases: TGTGCCATCAGTGAGTCAGGGGACCGCGGTACTGAAGCTTTCTTT.

This clonotype was found once. The chain employs TRBV12-3 or TRBV12-4 and TRBJ1-2, with D tentatively TRBD1 (5 bases). V was pared by 2 bases and J by 7 bases, with 20 bases between. The CDR3 loop spans 16 amino acids. This CDR3 reads CASSLRGEFGSGGYTF. The CDR3 coding sequence is TGTGCCAGCAGTTTACGGGGGGAGTTCGGTAGCGGTGGCTACACCTTC.

This clonotype came up many times. The chain joins TRBV4-1 to TRBJ2-7, with TRBD1 as a possible D gene (5 bases). This CDR3 is 15 amino acids long. Germline V gene data show CDR1 as MGHRA and CDR2 as YSYEKL. The germline V and J ends were trimmed by 1 base and 4 bases, with 14 bases remaining between them. The DNA for the CDR3 is TGCGCCAGCAGCCAAGTGGGGCAGGGCGTTTACGAGCAGTACTTC. It codes for CASSQVGQGVYEQYF.

This clonotype was detected many times. The chain links TRBV20-1 to TRBJ1-2; 10 bases map to TRBD1. The CDR3 is 14 residues long. Trimming cost V 4 bases and J 6 bases; bases outside gene matches: 8. Per the germline V gene, CDR1 is DFQATT and CDR2 is SNEGSKA (reference sequence). As DNA, the CDR3 is TGCAGTGCTACTCTATACGGGACAGGGGATGGCTACACCTTC. Translation gives CSATLYGTGDGYTF.

This clonotype has a count of ten or more. This sequence joins TRBV7-8 and TRBJ1-1; D gene ambiguous. V was shortened by 5 bases and J by 0 bases, with 19 bases between the two germline ends. The CDR3 has 17 amino acids. Germline V gene sequence: CDR1 SGHVS, CDR2 FQNEAQ. The CDR3 DNA reads as TGTGCCAGCAGCCCCACCGTCAACCCGTTCATGAACACTGAAGCTTTCTTT. It translates to CASSPTVNPFMNTEAFF.

Points on this clonotype: A read error may be the cause here, since a much bigger clone is one base away. The chain couples TRBV7-3 to TRBJ2-3; TRBD1 agrees at 8 bases. The CDR3 sequence is 15 residues long. The germline CDR1 and CDR2 sequences are SGHTA and FQGTGA. V lost 3 bases, J lost 6 bases, and 8 bases stayed unmatched. In DNA, the CDR3 is TGTGCCAGCAGCTTGACAGGGGACCGGACCGATACGCAGTATTTT. Protein product: CASSLTGDRTDTQYF.

This clonotype was seen a few times. Possible read error: a much larger clone is one base away. V and J are TRBV2 and TRBJ1-5, with D unclear. The CDR3 consists of 15 residues. With 8 bases removed from V and 2 bases from J, the gap between germline ends came to 16 bases. Germline-derived CDR1 and CDR2 are SNHLY and FYNNEI. The CDR3 loop reads CASQDPTKGNQPQHF. CDR3 bases: TGTGCCAGCCAAGACCCGACAAAAGGCAATCAGCCCCAGCATTTT.

The sample holds a few counts of this clonotype. This chain connects TRBV27 to TRBJ2-4, with 7 nucleotides matching TRBD1. The V gene end was trimmed by 9 bases and the J gene end by 0 bases; junction bases not matched to a gene: 11. Germline values: CDR1 MNHEY, CDR2 SMNVEV (reference sequence). There are 16 residues in the CDR3. CDR3 in amino acids: CARTGDPGQAKNIQYF. The CDR3 DNA reads as TGTGCCAGAACAGGGGACCCAGGACAAGCCAAAAACATTCAGTACTTC.

This clonotype occurred a few times. The chain recombines TRBV4-2 with TRBJ1-2; D ambiguous. Germline CDR1 LGHNA, CDR2 YNFKEQ. CDR3 length equals 17 residues. V shed 8 bases and J shed 2 bases, with 24 bases lying between them. The CDR3 region is CASAFLNHEQSNYGYTF. In nucleotides, the CDR3 is TGTGCCAGCGCCTTCCTTAACCACGAGCAGTCGAACTATGGCTACACCTTC.

This clonotype was recorded many times. V and J are TRBV5-1 and TRBJ2-3; either TRBD1 or TRBD2 may fit D (5 bases each). This CDR3 spans 15 amino acids. Trimming removed 4 bases from V and 3 bases from J, with 15 bases in between. Germline values: CDR1 SGHRS, CDR2 YFSETQ. In nucleotides, the CDR3 is TGCGCCAGCAGCCCCTTCGGGACGGCGACAGATACGCAGTATTTT. Translation gives CASSPFGTATDTQYF.

This clonotype came up many times. The chain joins TRBV13 to TRBJ1-2, with 11 bases that match TRBD1. This CDR3 has 13 amino acids. The trim removed 5 bases at V and 6 bases at J, leaving 2 bases unmatched. The germline V gene has CDR1 PRHDT and CDR2 FYEKMQ (reference sequence). CDR3 DNA: TGTGCCAGCAGCGGGGGACAGGGGGATGGCTACACCTTC. Encoded protein: CASSGGQGDGYTF.

The genes are TRBV10-3 and TRBJ2-1; 8 bases map to TRBD2. The germline gives CDR1 ENHRY, CDR2 SYGVKD. V shed 0 bases and J 5 bases; nucleotides not matched to a gene: 9. This CDR3 contains 17 residues. CDR3 loop: CAISESGFGGGNNEQFF. The CDR3 coding sequence is TGTGCCATCAGTGAGTCGGGTTTCGGGGGGGGAAACAATGAGCAGTTCTTC.

V is TRBV9 and J is TRBJ2-5; a weak D match, TRBD1 (6 bases). This CDR3 comprises 14 residues. Between the trimmed V and J ends, which lost 3 bases and 5 bases, there was a span of 14 bases. Germline CDR1 SGDLS, CDR2 YYNGEE. The CDR3, as DNA: TGTGCCAGCAGCGGCGTTGGGGGCGGGGAGACCCAGTACTTC. Residues: CASSGVGGGETQYF.

The chain carries TRBV5-4 and TRBJ2-5; 8 positions match TRBD2. This CDR3 has 17 amino acids. The germline V gene encodes CDR1 SGHNT and CDR2 YYREEE (reference sequence). V was clipped by 0 bases and J by 1 base; unmatched bases: 8. Here the CDR3 DNA reads TGTGCCAGCAGCTTGGCGTTTGCGGGGGGCCTCCAAGAGACCCAGTACTTC. It is translated as CASSLAFAGGLQETQYF.

This clonotype was counted once. This rearrangement joins TRBV20-1 to TRBJ1-3; D remains unclear. Trimming cost V 0 bases and J 1 base, with 7 bases left between them. The length of the CDR3 is 14 residues. Germline V gene lookup returns CDR1 DFQATT and CDR2 SNEGSKA (reference sequence). The CDR3 region has the DNA TGCAGTGCTAGAGATACGGGGTCTGGAAACACCATATATTTT. Encoded protein: CSARDTGSGNTIYF.

DNA for the CDR3: TGTGCCAGCAGCGTACACGAAGGGTACGAGCAGTACTTC. Its protein product is CASSVHEGYEQYF. The chain uses TRBV11-1 and TRBJ2-7, with D unclear. V lost 5 bases and J lost 4, with 12 bases in between. This CDR3 contains 13 residues. CDR1 is SGHAT, CDR2 FQDESV, per germline (reference sequence).

This clonotype was recorded many times. V is TRBV18 and J is TRBJ2-2; the D gene could be TRBD1 or TRBD2 (5 bases each). CDR3 length: 15 residues. V dropped 1 base and J dropped 3 bases, with 9 bases sitting between them. Germline CDR1 and CDR2: KGHSH and LQKENI. The CDR3 here is CASSPQGTDTGELFF. In DNA, the CDR3 is TGTGCCAGCTCACCACAGGGGACGGACACCGGGGAGCTGTTTTTT.

This clonotype was recorded a few times. The genes are TRBV6-1 and TRBJ2-1; TRBD1 agrees at 8 bases. Looked up from germline, CDR1 is MNHNS and CDR2 is SASEGT. This CDR3 contains 17 residues. V shed 1 base, J shed 4 bases, and the junction held 9 bases outside the gene matches. Written as DNA, the CDR3 is TGTGCCAGCAGTGAAGTTCCCGCAGGGGGCGCTTACAATGAGCAGTTCTTC. Its protein product is CASSEVPAGGAYNEQFF.

This clonotype was found a few times. This chain links TRBV5-1 with TRBJ1-2; TRBD1 agrees at 10 bases. Looked up from germline, CDR1 is SGHRS and CDR2 is YFSETQ. V trimming: 4 bases; J trimming: 8 bases; junction bases outside the gene matches: 11. This CDR3 has 15 residues. This CDR3 is CASSPRTGGGGGYTF. The CDR3 DNA follows: TGCGCCAGCAGCCCCCGGACAGGGGGGGGCGGGGGCTACACCTTC.

The chain employs TRBV7-9 and TRBJ1-5, with 7 bases lining up with TRBD1. There are 14 residues in the CDR3. The junction had 12 bases not matched to a gene; V was cut back by 5 bases and J by 11 bases. CDR1 and CDR2 (germline): SEHNR, FQNEAQ (reference sequence). The CDR3 nucleotides read TGTGCCAGCAGCGCCCGGGACAGCATCTTAGCCCAGCATTTT. It translates to CASSARDSILAQHF.

This clonotype appeared many times. The chain couples TRBV2 to TRBJ2-1; 7 nucleotides line up with TRBD1. The CDR3 spans 16 residues. V lost 3 bases to trimming and J lost 5 bases; unmatched junction nucleotides: 10. The V gene's germline CDR1 is SNHLY and CDR2 FYNNEI. The CDR3 region has the DNA TGTGCCAGCAGTGAGTGGACAGGCTCACGACACAATGAGCAGTTCTTC. Its protein is CASSEWTGSRHNEQFF.

The rearrangement uses TRBV24-1 and TRBJ1-2; tentative D call: TRBD1 (6 bases). CDR3 length equals 14 residues. V was shortened by 2 bases and J by 1 base, with 7 bases between the two germline ends. Germline V gene sequence: CDR1 KGHDR, CDR2 SFDVKD. The CDR3 nucleotides read TGTGCCACCAGTGATTGGGACAATAACTATGGCTACACCTTC. Encoded protein: CATSDWDNNYGYTF.